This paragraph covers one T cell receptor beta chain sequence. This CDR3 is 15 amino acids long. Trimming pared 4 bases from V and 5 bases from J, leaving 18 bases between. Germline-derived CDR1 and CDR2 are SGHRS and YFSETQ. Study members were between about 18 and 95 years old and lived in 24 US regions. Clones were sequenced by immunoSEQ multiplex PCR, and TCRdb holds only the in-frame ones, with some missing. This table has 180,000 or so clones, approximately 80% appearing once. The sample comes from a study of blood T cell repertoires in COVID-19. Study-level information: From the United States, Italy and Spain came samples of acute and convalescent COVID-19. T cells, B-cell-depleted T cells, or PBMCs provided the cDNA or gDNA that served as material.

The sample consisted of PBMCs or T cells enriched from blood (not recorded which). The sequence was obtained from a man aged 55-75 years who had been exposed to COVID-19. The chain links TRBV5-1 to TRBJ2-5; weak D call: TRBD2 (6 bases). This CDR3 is CASSAGTFPGETQYF. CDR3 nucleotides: TGCGCCAGCAGCGCAGGGACTTTTCCGGGGGAGACCCAGTACTTC.